One sample yielded the 30 T cell receptor beta chains listed below, sequenced in a study of blood T cell repertoires in COVID-19. The data were produced by immunoSEQ multiplex PCR, yet TCRdb's version contains in-frame clones alone and is incomplete. This sample has approximately 300,000 clones; about 85% occur once, and the top ten carry around 4.2%. The sequenced sample consisted of peripheral blood. The receptors originated from a woman between 50 and 59 years old with active or convalescent COVID-19.

This chain connects TRBV20-1 to TRBJ1-1, with a weak D call TRBD1 (6 bases). V was cut by 3 bases and J by 5 bases, with 13 bases left in between. The germline V gene encodes CDR1 DFQATT and CDR2 SNEGSKA (reference sequence). The CDR3 spans 13 residues. The DNA for the CDR3 is TGCAGTGCTAGTAAACAGGGCCGAACTGAAGCTTTCTTT. Amino acids: CSASKQGRTEAFF.

The chain couples TRBV20-1 to TRBJ1-4; D not certain. CDR3 length: 11 amino acids. The germline V and J ends were trimmed by 1 base and 8 bases, with 5 bases remaining between them. Looked up from germline, CDR1 is DFQATT and CDR2 is SNEGSKA (reference sequence). The CDR3 loop reads CSARGEEKLFF. In nucleotides, the CDR3 is TGCAGTGCTAGAGGGGAGGAAAAACTGTTTTTT.

V gene TRBV29-1 combines with J gene TRBJ1-1; D call uncertain. The V gene lost 8 bases and the J gene lost 2 bases, with 12 bases spanning the gap. This CDR3 contains 12 residues. Per the germline V gene, CDR1 is SQVTM and CDR2 is ANQGSEA. Here the CDR3 reads CSPRRANTEAFF. CDR3 coding DNA: TGCAGCCCGCGGAGGGCAAACACTGAAGCTTTCTTT.

The V call is TRBV5-1, the J call TRBJ2-1; 10 nucleotides align to TRBD2. J lost 3 bases, V lost 4 bases, and 1 base had no gene match. This CDR3 is 14 amino acids long. Germline V gene data show CDR1 as SGHRS and CDR2 as YFSETQ. The CDR3, as DNA: TGCGCCAGCAGCGGACTAGCGGTCTACAATGAGCAGTTCTTC. It is translated as CASSGLAVYNEQFF. Full variable domain (missing parts from reference TRBV5-1 and TRBJ2-1): KAGVTQTPRYLIKTRGQQVTLSCSPISGHRSVSWYQQTPGQGLQFLFEYFSETQRNKGNFPGRFSGRQFSNSRSEMNVSTLELGDSALYLCASSGLAVYNEQFFGPGTRLTVL.

The chain combines TRBV28 with TRBJ1-5, with D possibly being TRBD1 (6 bases). In germline, CDR1 is MDHEN, CDR2 SYDVKM. The CDR3 contains 16 residues. Trimming stripped 1 base from V and 7 bases from J, with 17 bases between. CDR3 nucleotide sequence: TGTGCCAGCAGTTTATTTTGGGGCAGGGGTGGACAGCCCCAGCATTTT. Protein: CASSLFWGRGGQPQHF.

The chain joins TRBV11-2 to TRBJ2-4; D is perhaps TRBD1 (6 bases). Per germline, CDR1 SGHAT and CDR2 FQNNGV. Between the trimmed V and J ends, which lost 4 bases and 7 bases, there was a span of 14 bases. This CDR3 is 14 amino acids long. In DNA form, the CDR3 reads TGTGCCAGCAGCTCAGGATTTAGGGGGAACATTCAGTACTTC. Residues: CASSSGFRGNIQYF.

The sample holds one count of this clone. The J gene is TRBJ2-1, the V gene TRBV3-1 (or the pseudogene TRBV3-2); 8 nucleotides line up with TRBD1. V lost 6 bases, J lost 5 bases, and 9 bases stayed unmatched. CDR1 is LGHDT, CDR2 YNNKEL, per germline (reference sequence). The CDR3 has 15 amino acids. The CDR3 sequence: CASRQAGGADNEQFF. The DNA of the CDR3 is TGTGCCAGCAGACAGGCAGGGGGCGCGGACAATGAGCAGTTCTTC.

The rearrangement uses TRBV7-2 and TRBJ1-1, with D perhaps matching TRBD1 (6 bases). This CDR3 has 14 residues. CDR1 and CDR2 from the germline V gene are SGHTA and FQGNSA. V gave up 5 bases and J gave up 4 bases, with 14 bases separating them. For the CDR3, the DNA is TGTGCCAGCAGCGCCGGGGGGCGGGCCACTGAAGCTTTCTTT. Its protein is CASSAGGRATEAFF.

V is TRBV5-6 and J is TRBJ2-7; TRBD2 matches at 8 bases. The CDR3 has 15 amino acids. Germline-derived CDR1 and CDR2 are SGHDT and YYEEEE. J gave up 3 bases and V 0 bases, and 5 bases lay outside the gene matches. The CDR3 nucleotides are TGTGCCAGCAGCTTGGACGGGAGGGGCCACTACGAGCAGTACTTC. Its protein is CASSLDGRGHYEQYF.

This clone was observed a single time. The rearrangement joins TRBV7-6 to TRBJ2-3; TRBD2 matches at 12 bases. Germline-derived CDR1 and CDR2 are SGHVS and FNYEAQ. The J segment lost 0 bases and the V segment lost 2 bases, leaving 0 bases of the junction unmatched. The CDR3 contains 16 residues. This CDR3 is CASSLTSGRSTDTQYF. CDR3 nucleotides: TGTGCCAGCAGCTTAACTAGCGGGAGGAGCACAGATACGCAGTATTTT.

The chain links TRBV2 to TRBJ2-7, with a tentative D call TRBD1 (6 bases). V lost 4 bases, J lost 4 bases, and 11 bases lay in between. The CDR3 is 13 amino acids. Germline lookup yields CDR1 SNHLY and CDR2 FYNNEI. The CDR3 DNA sequence: TGTGCCAGCAGTGGGGACACCTTTTACGAGCAGTACTTC. It encodes CASSGDTFYEQYF.

This sequence joins TRBV15 and TRBJ2-7; 11 nucleotides line up with TRBD2. The CDR3 totals 16 residues. Germline assignment: CDR1 LNHNV and CDR2 YYDKDF (reference sequence). The junction had 6 bases not matched to a gene; V was cut back by 1 base and J by 4 bases. The CDR3 sequence is CATSRGTSGGLYEQYF. The CDR3 nucleotides are TGTGCCACCAGCAGAGGTACTAGCGGGGGCCTATACGAGCAGTACTTC.

The CDR3 is CASSLEGRTEAFF. The CDR3 DNA sequence: TGTGCCAGCAGCTTAGAGGGGCGGACTGAAGCTTTCTTT. The genes are TRBV7-9 and TRBJ1-1, with a tentative D call TRBD1 (5 bases). The CDR3 is 13 amino acids. V gave up 1 base and J gave up 5 bases, with 8 bases separating them. CDR1 SEHNR and CDR2 FQNEAQ come from the germline V gene (reference sequence).

The chain carries TRBV2 and TRBJ2-2; maybe TRBD1 (7 bases). Looked up from germline, CDR1 is SNHLY and CDR2 is FYNNEI. V was trimmed by 6 bases and J by 3 bases, leaving 14 bases between them. CDR3 length: 15 amino acids. CDR3: CASRRDRGDTGELFF. For the CDR3, the DNA is TGTGCCAGCAGGCGGGACAGAGGGGACACCGGGGAGCTGTTTTTT.

With respect to this clone: Sequence at one end of the junction differs from germline and may be a read error. The chain is built from TRBV12-3 or TRBV12-4 and TRBJ1-2, with a tentative D call TRBD1 (5 bases). The CDR3 is 12 residues long. CDR3 sequence: CASSFPQGKGNF. The CDR3 coding sequence is TGTGCCAGCAGTTTCCCCCAGGGAAAGGGGAACTTC.

This clone was observed a handful of times. V gene TRBV29-1 combines with J gene TRBJ1-5; possibly TRBD1 for D (5 bases). The germline gives CDR1 SQVTM, CDR2 ANQGSEA. There are 13 residues in the CDR3. Trimming shortened V by 4 bases and J by 7 bases, and 14 bases separated the two germline ends. CDR3 sequence: CSVAVGLGQPQHF. The CDR3 DNA reads as TGCAGCGTTGCGGTGGGGCTCGGCCAGCCCCAGCATTTT.

This chain uses TRBV10-3 with TRBJ2-1; TRBD2 matches at 8 bases. V trimming: 1 base; J trimming: 7 bases; junction bases outside the gene matches: 6. The length of the CDR3 is 15 residues. Germline V gene lookup returns CDR1 ENHRY and CDR2 SYGVKD. CDR3 nucleotide sequence: TGTGCCATCAGTGAGTACAGCGGGAGTAGTAATGAGCAGTTCTTC. Translation gives CAISEYSGSSNEQFF.

The rearrangement links TRBV5-1 to TRBJ2-7; 8 bases align to TRBD1. Germline CDR1 is SGHRS and CDR2 is YFSETQ. Trimming at V came to 5 bases and at J to 6 bases, leaving 10 bases not matched to a gene. The CDR3 contains 14 residues. CDR3 nucleotides: TGCGCCAGCAGGGGAGAGACAGGGGTAAGCGAGCAGTACTTC. Encoded protein: CASRGETGVSEQYF.

The J gene is TRBJ1-2, the V gene TRBV18; D not resolved. CDR1 is KGHSH and CDR2 is LQKENI in the germline V gene. Trimming removed 6 bases from V and 1 base from J, with 9 bases in between. This CDR3 comprises 13 residues. The CDR3 here is CASSVTGNYGYTF. The CDR3 DNA sequence: TGTGCCAGCTCGGTCACGGGTAACTATGGCTACACCTTC.

This rearrangement joins TRBV4-2 to TRBJ1-5; D is possibly TRBD1 (5 bases). Germline loops: CDR1 LGHNA, CDR2 YNFKEQ. V was cut by 1 base and J by 9 bases, with 13 bases left in between. CDR3 size: 14 residues. The chain's CDR3 is CASSQAGGKGPQHF. The DNA for the CDR3 is TGTGCCAGCAGCCAAGCCGGGGGAAAGGGGCCCCAGCATTTT.

The gene calls are TRBV10-3 and TRBJ2-1; 7 nucleotides match TRBD2. After removal of 3 bases from V and 1 base from J, the junction contained 6 bases not matched to a gene. The germline gives CDR1 ENHRY, CDR2 SYGVKD. CDR3 length: 16 amino acids. The CDR3 here is CAISDWRRGSYNEQFF. The CDR3, as DNA: TGTGCCATCAGTGACTGGAGGCGGGGGTCCTACAATGAGCAGTTCTTC.

V and J are TRBV12-5 and TRBJ1-1, with D possibly matching TRBD1 (5 bases). The CDR3 contains 13 residues. Germline CDR1 and CDR2: LGHNT and FRNRAP. Trimming pared 6 bases from V and 0 bases from J, leaving 8 bases between. CDR3 sequence reads: CASGGLMNTEAFF. The CDR3 bases are TGTGCTAGTGGGGGACTGATGAACACTGAAGCTTTCTTT.

This chain links TRBV6-5 with TRBJ1-1, with 11 bases aligning to TRBD1. J gave up 4 bases and V 8 bases, and 6 bases lay outside the gene matches. Germline V gives CDR1 MNHEY, CDR2 SVGAGI. The CDR3 contains 14 residues. The CDR3 reads CASRPGTGGTEAFF. CDR3 bases: TGTGCCAGCCGTCCCGGGACAGGGGGCACTGAAGCTTTCTTT.

This chain's CDR3 is CASRGGTSGSYEQYF. The CDR3 DNA sequence: TGTGCCAGCAGGGGGGGTACTAGCGGGAGTTACGAGCAGTACTTC. The rearrangement links TRBV2 to TRBJ2-7; TRBD2 matches 11 bases. After removal of 6 bases from V and 4 bases from J, the junction contained 8 bases not matched to a gene. This CDR3 comprises 15 residues. CDR1 is SNHLY, CDR2 FYNNEI, per germline.

V gene TRBV28 combines with J gene TRBJ2-7, with 7 bases that match TRBD1. V lost 6 bases to trimming and J lost 4 bases; unmatched junction nucleotides: 6. Germline CDR1 and CDR2: MDHEN and SYDVKM. CDR3 size: 13 residues. This CDR3 is CASRRQGTYEQYF. The CDR3 bases are TGTGCCAGCAGACGACAGGGTACGTACGAGCAGTACTTC.

This clone was seen just once. V usage is TRBV5-1 and J usage is TRBJ2-1; 9 bases align to TRBD2. The CDR3 totals 15 residues. J gave up 4 bases and V 2 bases, and 4 bases lay outside the gene matches. Germline V gene sequence: CDR1 SGHRS, CDR2 YFSETQ. For the CDR3, the DNA is TGCGCCAGCAGCTTTAGCGGGAGTTTATACAATGAGCAGTTCTTC. Protein sequence: CASSFSGSLYNEQFF.

This sequence joins TRBV9 and TRBJ2-7; TRBD2 agrees at 14 bases. The CDR3 extends over 15 amino acids. Trimming cost V 3 bases and J 3 bases; bases outside gene matches: 2. Germline CDR1 reads SGDLS; CDR2 reads YYNGEE. The CDR3 here is CASSAGTSGSYEQYF. The CDR3 DNA reads TGTGCCAGCAGCGCTGGGACTAGCGGGAGCTACGAGCAGTACTTC. Complete variable domain (other parts from reference TRBV9 and TRBJ2-7): DSGVTQTPKHLITATGQRVTLRCSPRSGDLSVYWYQQSLDQGLQFLIQYYNGEERAKGNILERFSAQQFPDLHSELNLSSLELGDSALYFCASSAGTSGSYEQYFGPGTRLTVT.

V and J are TRBV18 and TRBJ2-5; TRBD1 agrees at 8 bases. This CDR3 comprises 14 residues. V lost 3 bases and J lost 6; bases outside the gene matches: 6. CDR1 and CDR2 from the germline V gene are KGHSH and LQKENI. This CDR3 reads CASSPPDRVQTQYF. The DNA of the CDR3 is TGTGCCAGCTCACCCCCGGACAGGGTGCAGACCCAGTACTTC. Based on the CDR3 plus reference TRBV18 and TRBJ2-5, the full variable domain is NAGVMQNPRHLVRRRGQEARLRCSPMKGHSHVYWYRQLPEEGLKFMVYLQKENIIDESGMPKERFSAEFPKEGPSILRIQQVVRGDSAAYFCASSPPDRVQTQYFGPGTRLLVL.

This clone has a handful of counts. The V gene is TRBV2, the J gene TRBJ1-5; D is ambiguous. The V gene lost 10 bases and the J gene lost 11 bases, with 18 bases spanning the gap. Germline V gene sequence: CDR1 SNHLY, CDR2 FYNNEI. CDR3 size: 12 residues. The chain's CDR3 is CATSPLSGAQHF. CDR3 in DNA: TGTGCCACCAGCCCCCTCTCTGGAGCCCAGCATTTT.

This rearrangement joins TRBV19 to TRBJ1-1; weak D call: TRBD1 (6 bases). This CDR3 is built from 15 residues. CDR1 is LNHDA, CDR2 SQIVND, per germline (reference sequence). Trimming left V 5 bases short and J 2 bases short, with 15 bases between. CDR3 coding DNA: TGTGCCAGTAGTCAGGGGTTCTTCCCCAACACTGAAGCTTTCTTT. This gives the protein CASSQGFFPNTEAFF. Supplemented by reference TRBV19 and TRBJ1-1, the full variable domain reads DGGITQSPKYLFRKEGQNVTLSCEQNLNHDAMYWYRQDPGQGLRLIYYSQIVNDFQKGDIAEGYSVSREKKESFPLTVTSAQKNPTAFYLCASSQGFFPNTEAFFGQGTRLTVV.